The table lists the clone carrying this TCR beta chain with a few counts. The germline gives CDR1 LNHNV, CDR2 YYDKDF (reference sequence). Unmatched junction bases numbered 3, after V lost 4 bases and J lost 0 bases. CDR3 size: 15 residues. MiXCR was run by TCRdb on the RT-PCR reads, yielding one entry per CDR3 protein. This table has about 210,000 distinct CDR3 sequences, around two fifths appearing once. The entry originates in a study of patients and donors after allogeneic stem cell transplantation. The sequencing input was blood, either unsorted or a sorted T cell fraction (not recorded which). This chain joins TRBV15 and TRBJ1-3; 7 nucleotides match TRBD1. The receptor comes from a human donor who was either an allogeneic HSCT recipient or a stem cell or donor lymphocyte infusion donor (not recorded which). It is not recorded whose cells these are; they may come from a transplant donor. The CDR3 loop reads CATSKDRSSGNTIYF. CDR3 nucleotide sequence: TGTGCCACCAGCAAGGACAGGAGCTCTGGAAACACCATATATTTT.